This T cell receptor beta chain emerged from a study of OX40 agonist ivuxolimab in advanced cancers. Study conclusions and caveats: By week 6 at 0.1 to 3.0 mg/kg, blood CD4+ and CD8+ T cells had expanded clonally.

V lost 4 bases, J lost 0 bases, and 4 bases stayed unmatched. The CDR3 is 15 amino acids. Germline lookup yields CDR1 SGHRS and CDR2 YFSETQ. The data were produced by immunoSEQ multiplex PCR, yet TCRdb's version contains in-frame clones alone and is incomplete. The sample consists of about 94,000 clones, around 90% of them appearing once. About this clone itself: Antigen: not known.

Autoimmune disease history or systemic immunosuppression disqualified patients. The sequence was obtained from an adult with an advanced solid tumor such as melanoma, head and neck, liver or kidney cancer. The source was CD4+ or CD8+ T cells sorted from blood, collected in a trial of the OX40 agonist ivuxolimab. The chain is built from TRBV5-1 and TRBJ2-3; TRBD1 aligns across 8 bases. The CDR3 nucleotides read TGCGCCAGCAGCGGGGGGACAGGTAGCACAGATACGCAGTATTTT. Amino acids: CASSGGTGSTDTQYF.